The source of this T cell receptor beta chain is a study of cytomegalovirus exposure and HLA in healthy donors. General study points: The investigators catalogued 160 or so TCR beta chains as cytomegalovirus-associated. When a later analysis compared HLA-associated TCR beta chains with equally common others, the HLA-associated chains turned out to be more clonally expanded and to have lower generation probabilities. Looking again later, the authors saw that most CMV-associated TCR beta chains seemed HLA-restricted.

Healthy bone marrow donors made up the cohort. To note about this clone: As yet, its antigen is unknown.

Germline values: CDR1 MNHEY, CDR2 SMNVEV (reference sequence). The CDR3 has 16 amino acids. V was shortened by 0 bases and J by 4 bases, with 15 bases between the two germline ends. The study ran its PCR with 60 Vbeta and 13 Jbeta primers. Here immunoSEQ multiplex PCR was the method, and the copy in TCRdb shows in-frame clones only, minus some. The record lists about 48,000 clones, of which the ten most abundant hold roughly 6.1%. The origin of this receptor is a male donor in good health and CMV-seropositive. Input material: PBMCs. The chain couples TRBV27 to TRBJ2-5; maybe TRBD2 (5 bases). In DNA form, the CDR3 reads TGTGCCAGCAGTTTATCCAAGAGGGTAGTGGGAGAGACCCAGTACTTC. This codes for CASSLSKRVVGETQYF.